This entry describes one T cell receptor (beta chain). The record originates from a study of metastatic and nonmetastatic thyroid tumors. Whole-study context: Samples came from malignant and benign thyroid patients, and repertoires were compared across blood and tumor or nodule tissue.

Thyroid surgery took place with no prior treatment in any patient. MiXCR reprocessed the PCR reads for TCRdb. The table includes about 20,000 clones, 15% to 17% detected once. V was pared by 3 bases and J by 8 bases, with 19 bases between. This CDR3 is built from 15 residues. Germline V gives CDR1 KGHSH, CDR2 LQKENI. Material: blood. The rearrangement links TRBV18 to TRBJ1-2; no reliable D call. The TCR sequence derives from a female donor with papillary thyroid cancer or a benign thyroid nodule (not recorded which). Some clones in this sample may be carry-over from other donors' samples. The CDR3 bases are TGTGCCAGCTCACCTAAACAGCAGGACTATGGAGGCTACACCTTC. Translating it yields CASSPKQQDYGGYTF.